This is a list of T cell receptor beta chains from one sample in a study of blood T cells in healthy people across ages. Each CDR3 protein is one row after TCRdb ran MiXCR on the 5' RACE reads. The sample lists roughly 2 million distinct CDR3 sequences, less than 50% seen once, with over 2% in the top ten. The sequenced sample was blood. These receptors were taken from a middle-aged woman in good health. The CDR3 runs from the conserved cysteine through the conserved F or W. A D gene is named only where the DNA matches it firmly. A row's size may be missing; if present it is once, few, many or a size class.

size	V	D	length	J	CDR3	DNA
NA	TRBV11-1	NA	12	TRBJ2-5	CASMRMGETQYF	TGTGCCAGCATGCGAATGGGTGAGACCCAGTACTTC
few	TRBV12-3/TRBV12-4	NA	14	TRBJ1-5	CASTEVGGNQPQHF	TGTGCCAGCACCGAAGTGGGTGGCAATCAGCCCCAGCATTTT
NA	TRBV21-1	NA	14	TRBJ1-2	CASSKAKGNYGCTF	NA
NA	TRBV4-3	TRBD2	15	TRBJ2-5	CASSQEDASGETQYF	TGCGCCAGCAGCCAAGAGGACGCTAGCGGGGAGACCCAGTACTTC
NA	TRBV12-3/TRBV12-4	NA	14	TRBJ1-6	CASSPGHYNSPLHF	TGTGCCAGCAGTCCGGGGCATTATAATTCACCCCTCCACTTT
few	TRBV20-1	TRBD2	14	TRBJ2-7	CSARPGLAGNEQYF	TGCAGTGCTAGACCCGGACTAGCGGGAAACGAGCAGTACTTC
NA	TRBV3-1	TRBD1	14	TRBJ2-5	CASSQLTGEETQYF	TGTGCCAGCAGCCAATTGACAGGGGAAGAGACCCAGTACTTC
NA	TRBV28	TRBD1	13	TRBJ2-3	CASRGTGMDTQYF	TGTGCCAGCAGAGGGACAGGGATGGATACGCAGTATTTT
NA	TRBV12-3/TRBV12-4	NA	14	TRBJ2-4	CASSIGGTKNIRYF	TGTGCCAGCAGTATTGGGGGGACCAAAAACATTCGGTACTTC
few	TRBV7-2	NA	15	TRBJ2-4	CASSLKGQGAREQYF	TGTGCCAGCAGCTTAAAGGGGCAGGGGGCGCGGGAGCAGTACTTC
NA	TRBV6-2/TRBV6-3	NA	16	TRBJ2-7	CASSPGETRNSYEQYF	TGTGCCAGCAGCCCGGGGGAGACCAGAAACTCCTACGAGCAGTACTTC
few	TRBV4-3	TRBD1	19	TRBJ2-3	CASSQASLGQGEPPDTQYF	TGCGCCAGCAGCCAAGCTAGCTTGGGACAGGGAGAACCACCAGATACGCAGTATTTT
NA	TRBV28	NA	16	TRBJ2-7	CASSFSFRTSGYEQYF	TGTGCCAGCAGTTTCAGTTTTAGGACATCTGGCTACGAGCAGTACTTC
NA	TRBV7-9	NA	10	TRBJ1-4	CGWGDEKLFF	TGCGGATGGGGAGATGAAAAACTGTTTTTT
NA	TRBV6-5	TRBD2	17	TRBJ2-7	CASSRLAGGSPSYEQYF	TGTGCCAGCAGTAGACTAGCGGGGGGATCCCCCTCCTACGAGCAGTACTTC
once	TRBV20-1	NA	15	TRBJ2-3	CSARGPHASTDTQYF	TGCAGTGCTAGGGGACCACATGCTAGCACAGATACGCAGTATTTT
NA	TRBV6-5	NA	12	TRBJ1-1	CASRGDDTEAFF	TGTGCCAGCCGGGGAGATGACACTGAAGCTTTCTTT
NA	TRBV5-1	NA	17	TRBJ2-1	CASSLAGQPSSYNEQFF	TGCGCCAGCAGCTTGGCGGGGCAGCCGAGCTCCTACAATGAGCAGTTCTTC